One and the same sample provided the 3 T cell receptor beta chains below, sequenced in a study of blood T cell repertoires in COVID-19. Data came from immunoSEQ multiplex PCR; TCRdb stores just in-frame clones and leaves some out. Of about 100,000 clones listed, roughly 85% are singletons. Sequencing was done on a sample of peripheral blood. These receptors were obtained from a woman aged 70-85 years with acute or convalescent COVID-19.

V gene TRBV2 combines with J gene TRBJ2-1; a possible D gene is TRBD1 (6 bases). Germline-derived CDR1 and CDR2 are SNHLY and FYNNEI. Trimming left V 7 bases short and J 5 bases short, with 12 bases between. The CDR3 runs to 13 residues. The CDR3 spells CASTLDRNNEQFF. CDR3 in DNA: TGTGCCAGCACCCTGGACAGAAACAATGAGCAGTTCTTC.

The chain is built from TRBV28 and TRBJ2-1, with a possible D match to TRBD2 (6 bases). There are 13 residues in the CDR3. Germline CDR1 is MDHEN and CDR2 is SYDVKM. V was clipped by 6 bases and J by 9 bases, with 15 bases between them. This chain's CDR3 is CASRTSAEGEQFF. The CDR3 coding sequence is TGTGCCAGCAGGACTAGTGCTGAGGGTGAGCAGTTCTTC. Based on the CDR3 plus reference TRBV28 and TRBJ2-1, the full variable domain is DVKVTQSSRYLVKRTGEKVFLECVQDMDHENMFWYRQDPGLGLRLIYFSYDVKMKEKGDIPEGYSVSREKKERFSLILESASTNQTSMYLCASRTSAEGEQFFGPGTRLTVL.

The chain is built from TRBV2 and TRBJ2-3; 9 bases fit TRBD2. CDR1 and CDR2 (germline): SNHLY, FYNNEI. V dropped 6 bases and J dropped 0; count of bases not matched to a gene: 4. The CDR3 has 15 residues. The CDR3 DNA reads TGTGCCAGCAGGGCGCTAGCGGGGAGCACAGATACGCAGTATTTT. Translation gives CASRALAGSTDTQYF.